Sequencing of this T cell receptor (beta chain) was carried out in a study of CXCR3-negative and CXCR3-positive naive CD8 T cells. Findings and limits, study-wide: CXCR3-expressing naive cells carried TRB CDR3s more hydrophobic than those of CXCR3-negative naive cells. Naive subsets had comparable surface CD5, so TRB CDR3 properties gauged TCR strength.

With UMI labels, 5' RACE was used to prepare the TRB cDNA libraries. TCRdb reanalyzed the 5' RACE reads, giving one entry per CDR3 protein sequence and no DNA. The sample has 90,000 to 100,000 distinct CDR3 sequences. This CDR3 region has 14 residues. Germline CDR1 LGHNA, CDR2 YSLEER. To note about this clonotype: Antigen: not known.

The study sorted every CD8+ T cell subset in triplicate at approximately 300,000 cells each. Among CD8+ T cells, naive ones were CD45RO-CCR7+CD27+CD95-. The chain is built from TRBV4-3 and TRBJ1-5; TCRdb's D gene call, TRBD1, goes unchecked for lack of DNA. Sequencing was carried out using naive CXCR3+ CD8+ T cells from blood. Subset defined: CD45RO-CCR7+CD27+CD95- naive CD8+ T cells expressing CXCR3 (TNR3+). The source of this sequence is a human donor in good health. Some clones in this sample may be carry-over from other donors' samples. The chain's CDR3 is CASSQGTGAQPQHF.